A selection of T cell receptor beta chains follows, all from one sample in a study of CXCR3-negative and CXCR3-positive naive CD8 T cells. TCRdb re-called the 5' RACE reads and catalogs CDR3 proteins one per entry, DNA excluded. The repertoire shows some 130,000 distinct CDR3 sequences; the top ten hold approximately 0.29%. Sequenced sample: naive CXCR3- CD8+ T cells from blood. All receptors come from a human donor in good health. Some clones in this sample may be carry-over from other donors' samples. Both conserved end residues are part of each CDR3.

CASSLRQPDYGQYF	TRBV7-3	TRBJ2-7
CASSLGGLESSYNEQFF	TRBV7-8	TRBJ2-1
CASSTGTDNQPQHF	TRBV19	TRBJ1-5
CASSLAGGGSTDTQYF	TRBV5-1	TRBJ2-3
CSGREDSYGYTF	TRBV29-1	TRBJ1-2
CSVHPAGQGGDTQYF	TRBV29-1	TRBJ2-3
CSVEDRNLAETQYF	TRBV29-1	TRBJ2-5
CASSLAWGHNTEAFF	TRBV28	TRBJ1-1
CASSLFGRGEQYF	TRBV27	TRBJ2-7
CASSQSEGRAYEQYF	TRBV14	TRBJ2-7
CASSFGTGNSYNEQFF	TRBV12-3/TRBV12-4	TRBJ2-1
CSVGGGQSYEQYF	TRBV29-1	TRBJ2-7
CASSQDSWGTQETQYF	TRBV3-1	TRBJ2-5
CASSQDLGEGEAFF	TRBV4-2	TRBJ1-1
CASSTTVRTGRTDTQYF	TRBV7-9	TRBJ2-3
CASNSPRSQETQYF	TRBV7-9	TRBJ2-5
CSVEGTGVYQETQYF	TRBV29-1	TRBJ2-5
CSEQTGGGYTF	TRBV29-1	TRBJ1-2
CSVIGLTGELFF	TRBV29-1	TRBJ2-2
CSVEDPRLAGGLQLYNEQFF	TRBV29-1	TRBJ2-1
CASSFRTSGSYNEQFF	TRBV5-1	TRBJ2-1
CAISEEDSLQGAFF	TRBV10-3	TRBJ1-1
CSVEPQSHGYTF	TRBV29-1	TRBJ1-2
CASSLYVGGYSNQPQHF	TRBV28	TRBJ1-5
CASSDGQGEAYEQYF	TRBV7-9	TRBJ2-7
CASSQESPGRRNNEQFF	TRBV14	TRBJ2-1
CASRNPGTGFGEQYF	TRBV28	TRBJ2-7
CASSLDATSGRAGYEQYF	TRBV12-3/TRBV12-4	TRBJ2-7
CASSLGTQRGGLQETQYF	TRBV5-4	TRBJ2-5
CASRSSGSSAYNEQFF	TRBV7-3	TRBJ2-1
CSARGQGYYEQYF	TRBV20-1	TRBJ2-7
CASSFLGTSALYEQYF	TRBV28	TRBJ2-7
CSVEREIYGYTF	TRBV29-1	TRBJ1-2
CASSLRGRTEAFF	TRBV7-2	TRBJ1-1